The entry that follows covers one T cell receptor beta chain sequence. These data originate in a study of OX40 agonist ivuxolimab in advanced cancers. Only in-frame clones appear in the TCRdb table, and some are missing; sequencing was by immunoSEQ multiplex PCR. The sample contains more than 60,000 clones, 87% of which appear only once. CDR1 and CDR2 from the germline V gene are LGHNA and YSLEER. The CDR3 sequence is 17 residues long. The trim removed 2 bases at V and 1 base at J, leaving 6 bases unmatched. This chain joins TRBV4-3 and TRBJ2-7; 12 bases line up with TRBD2. The material was CD4+ or CD8+ T cells sorted from blood, obtained in a trial of the OX40 agonist ivuxolimab. This TCR was recovered from an adult with an advanced solid tumor such as melanoma, head and neck, liver or kidney cancer. The CDR3 DNA sequence: TGCGCCAGCAGCCAAACGCTAGCGGGGGGGCCTTCCTACGAGCAGTACTTC. Protein sequence: CASSQTLAGGPSYEQYF.